This TCR beta chain was profiled in a study of T cell clonotyping in hematopoietic cell transplantation (dated by TCRdb to about 2021). For the study in its entirety: Recipient samples taken before transplant were collected after cytoreduction. In the study, more than 120 blood samples were gathered from 40 or so consecutive transplant recipients and their related donors. Recruitment of patients ran from 2015 to early 2017, and follow-up continued until late 2020 or until death. Beyond this particular receptor, the publication reports: Overlap with donor repertoires was found for only a small fraction of recipient repertoires, with over 95% found to appear de novo at the given depth. A decrease in recipient TCR diversity was observed after transplant, and a progressive increase in pathologically expanded clonotypes was seen from day 30 to day 180. The sample size was limited and the cells went unsorted, which meant the CD4 and CD8 repertoire contributions could not be told apart. Donor and pretransplant recipient Inverse Simpson Index values predicted broader posttransplant TCR repertoire diversity.

A note on this clone: The antigen it recognizes is unknown. Nothing much larger sits one base from this clone, and base qualities are not available.

Explained via the paper, the time point label denotes: recipient sample about 28 days before transplant, after cytoreduction. Blood from recipients was drawn about 28 days before transplant and again at days 30, 100 and 180 after transplant. Nuclei Lysis Solution was used to extract genomic DNA from fresh or cryopreserved unfractionated peripheral blood mononuclear cells. The immunoSEQ assay, a bias-controlled multiplex PCR using V- and J-specific primers, was used to amplify TCR beta CDR3 regions from genomic DNA. A second PCR step added a proprietary barcode and Illumina adapter sequences to the CDR3 amplicons. An Illumina MiSeq instrument was used to sequence the CDR3 libraries. The paper's processing steps were these. Export and quality control were performed with immunoSEQ Analyzer 3.0, and downstream analyses were performed with R Bioconductor and Immunarch. Only productive rearrangements in the normalized downsampled data set were used to calculate repertoire metrics. In the normalized cohort, clonotypes with more than 5 templates were defined as pathologically expanded. The Inverse Simpson Index served as the measure of repertoire diversity. The non-normalized data set was used for CMV-specificity analyses so that all clonotypes could be captured. As stored in TCRdb, this immuneACCESS dataset retains in-frame rearrangements with V and J assigned. A fraction of the clones does not appear; measured against another copy, unresolved V genes explain less than half of the discrepancy, and the remainder lacks a known reason. V and J calls and clone size follow that table, whereas D and trimming were derived from the DNA. This sample holds about 76,000 clones; 96% were observed only once. The ten largest account for under 2% of the sample.

Trimming removed 7 bases from V and 1 base from J; the gene matches leave 12 bases unexplained. Counted from cysteine to phenylalanine, this CDR3 has 16 amino acids. Kept here is only the CDR3 DNA, which spans 48 bases and is read in frame from base 1. CDR1 and CDR2 were assigned from the germline V gene as SGHDT and YYEEEE. This sequence uses TRBV5-6 and TRBJ2-5; 8 bases in the middle match TRBD2. Sequenced here: peripheral blood mononuclear cells, sampled before stem cell transplant. The TCR sequence derives from a woman between 50 and 59 years old with acute myeloid leukemia. Some clones in this sample may be carry-over from other donors' samples. The nucleotides read TGTGCCAGCTTAGGTCCACAGACTAGCGTCCAAGAGACCCAGTACTTC. It is translated as CASLGPQTSVQETQYF. This CDR3, with the reference TRBV5-6 and TRBJ2-5 proteins standing in past its ends, gives the full variable domain DAGVTQSPTHLIKTRGQQVTLRCSPKSGHDTVSWYQQALGQGPQFIFQYYEEEERQRGNFPDRFSGHQFPNYSSELNVNALLLGDSALYLCASLGPQTSVQETQYFGPGTRLLVL.